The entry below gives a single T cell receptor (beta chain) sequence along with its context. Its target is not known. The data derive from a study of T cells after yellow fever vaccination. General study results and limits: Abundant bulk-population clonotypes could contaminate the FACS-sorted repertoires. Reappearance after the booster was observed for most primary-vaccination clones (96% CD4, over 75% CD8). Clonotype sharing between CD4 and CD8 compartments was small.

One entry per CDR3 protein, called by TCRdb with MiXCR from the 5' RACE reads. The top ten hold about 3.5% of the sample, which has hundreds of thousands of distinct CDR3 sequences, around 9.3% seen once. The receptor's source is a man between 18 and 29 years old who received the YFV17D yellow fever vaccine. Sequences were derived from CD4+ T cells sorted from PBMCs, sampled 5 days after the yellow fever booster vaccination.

CDR3 in amino acids: CASSPTQAANYGYTF. CDR3 sequence (DNA): TGTGCCAGCTCACCTACCCAAGCAGCAAACTATGGCTACACCTTC. This chain joins TRBV18 and TRBJ1-2; D is uncertain. Germline V lookup: CDR1 KGHSH, CDR2 LQKENI. The V end lost 3 bases, the J end lost 2 bases, and 13 bases lay between the germline ends. This CDR3 has 15 residues.